The entry below gives a single T cell receptor (beta chain) sequence along with its context. The CDR3 has 13 amino acids. Trimming left V 0 bases short and J 7 bases short, with 7 bases between. Germline V gives CDR1 MNHEY, CDR2 SVGAGI. Spread over ten immunoSEQ deep assay plates, unsorted PBMC DNA underwent sequencing. Generated by immunoSEQ multiplex PCR, the TCRdb table keeps only in-frame clones and is missing some. Seen here are about 480,000 clones, roughly 79% observed once, and the top ten hold around 12%. The data were obtained in a study of shared clonotypes between healthy human individuals.

The chain combines TRBV6-5 with TRBJ2-1; D might be TRBD2 (5 bases). This clonotype was obtained from a woman between 40 and 55 years old in good health. Some clones in this sample may be carry-over from other donors' samples. Material for sequencing was PBMCs. The CDR3 spells CASSYSAVNEQFF. CDR3 DNA: TGTGCCAGCAGTTACTCAGCGGTAAATGAGCAGTTCTTC.